Each of the 21 T cell receptor beta chains below was sequenced from the same sample in a study of cytomegalovirus exposure and HLA in healthy donors. The primer mix had 60 Vbeta and 13 Jbeta primers. Only in-frame clones appear in the TCRdb table, and some are missing; sequencing was by immunoSEQ multiplex PCR. This sample has under 200,000 clones; about 70% occur once, and the top ten carry approximately 2%. The sample comprised PBMCs. These receptors were obtained from a woman in her thirties in good health and CMV-seronegative.

The CDR3 loop is CASSLGLVGLAPVYNEQFF. The CDR3 nucleotides are TGTGCCAGCAGCTTAGGATTGGTGGGACTAGCGCCTGTCTACAATGAGCAGTTCTTC. The chain uses TRBV7-9 and TRBJ2-1; TRBD2 matches 10 bases. The J segment lost 3 bases and the V segment lost 1 base, leaving 12 bases of the junction unmatched. The CDR3 covers 19 residues. Germline V gene data show CDR1 as SEHNR and CDR2 as FQNEAQ (reference sequence).

CDR3 sequence: CASRGRGDYEQYF. Written as DNA, the CDR3 is TGTGCCAGCAGGGGCAGGGGGGATTACGAGCAGTACTTC. The chain uses TRBV19 and TRBJ2-7; possible D gene TRBD1, 7 bases. Trimming left V 9 bases short and J 4 bases short, with 16 bases between. CDR3 length: 13 amino acids. CDR1 and CDR2 (germline): LNHDA, SQIVND (reference sequence).

This clone showed up just once. The junction does not match germline at one end; this may be a read error. V and J are TRBV7-9 and TRBJ1-1; D uncertain. Germline lookup yields CDR1 SEHNR and CDR2 FQNEAQ (reference sequence). The CDR3 has 12 amino acids. The CDR3 loop reads CSSSFVGREAFF. The CDR3 region has the DNA TGTTCCAGCAGCTTCGTTGGGAGAGAAGCTTTCTTT.

The V gene is TRBV7-2, the J gene TRBJ1-5, with 7 bases identical to TRBD1. Germline V gives CDR1 SGHTA, CDR2 FQGNSA. V was clipped by 5 bases and J by 9 bases; unmatched bases: 10. The CDR3 contains 14 residues. The CDR3 DNA is TGTGCCAGCAGCCCGGGGACAGCCTCAGGGCCCCAGCATTTT. Translation: CASSPGTASGPQHF.

The chain couples TRBV5-4 to TRBJ2-7; 10 bases map to TRBD2. The J segment lost 0 bases and the V segment lost 4 bases, leaving 4 bases of the junction unmatched. CDR1 SGHNT and CDR2 YYREEE come from the germline V gene (reference sequence). The CDR3 is 15 amino acids. The DNA of the CDR3 is TGTGCCAGCAGCACCGGGACTAGCGTCTCCTACGAGCAGTACTTC. It translates to CASSTGTSVSYEQYF.

The chain links TRBV9 to TRBJ2-1, with TRBD1 identical over 7 bases. Trimming took 1 base from V and 8 from J; bases not matched to a gene: 9. The V gene's germline CDR1 is SGDLS and CDR2 YYNGEE. There are 15 residues in the CDR3. This chain's CDR3 is CASSVREQGFDEQFF. The DNA for the CDR3 is TGTGCCAGCAGCGTAAGGGAACAGGGGTTCGATGAGCAGTTCTTC.

V gene TRBV30 combines with J gene TRBJ2-7; a possible D gene is TRBD2 (5 bases). The CDR3 is 13 amino acids. Germline CDR1 GTSNPN, CDR2 SVGIG (reference sequence). Trimming removed 2 bases at V and 0 bases at J, with 8 bases between. The CDR3 region has the DNA TGTGCCTGGAGTAAGAGCGGCTCCTACGAGCAGTACTTC. This gives the protein CAWSKSGSYEQYF.

CDR3 protein: CASSPPGLATPDTQYF. CDR3 bases: TGTGCCAGCAGTCCTCCGGGACTAGCGACCCCAGATACGCAGTATTTT. The rearrangement joins TRBV28 to TRBJ2-3; 10 bases map to TRBD2. CDR1 is MDHEN, CDR2 SYDVKM, per germline. The CDR3 contains 16 residues. Unmatched junction bases numbered 9, after V lost 5 bases and J lost 4 bases.

This clone occurred a few times. The V and J genes are TRBV7-2 and TRBJ1-5, with no clear D. V was pared by 5 bases and J by 7 bases, with 21 bases between. CDR1 and CDR2 from the germline V gene are SGHTA and FQGNSA. The CDR3 is 16 amino acids. This chain's CDR3 is CASSPHLGGVEQPQHF. The CDR3 coding sequence is TGTGCCAGCAGCCCCCACCTTGGCGGAGTGGAACAGCCCCAGCATTTT.

The V and J genes are TRBV7-8 and TRBJ2-6, with a tentative D call TRBD1 (5 bases). Germline CDR1 and CDR2: SGHVS and FQNEAQ. The CDR3 contains 16 residues. V was shortened by 5 bases and J by 2 bases, with 13 bases between the two germline ends. The CDR3 spells CASSPTPGTGANVLTF. CDR3 coding DNA: TGTGCCAGCAGCCCGACCCCAGGGACTGGGGCCAACGTCCTGACTTTC. Together with reference TRBV7-8 and TRBJ2-6, the CDR3 gives the full variable domain: GAGVSQSPRYKVAKRGQDVALRCDPISGHVSLFWYQQALGQGPEFLTYFQNEAQLDKSGLPSDRFFAERPEGSVSTLKIQRTQQEDSAVYLCASSPTPGTGANVLTFGAGSRLTVL.

This rearrangement joins TRBV29-1 to TRBJ2-1, with no clear D. Germline V gene data show CDR1 as SQVTM and CDR2 as ANQGSEA. The CDR3 extends over 11 amino acids. V lost 5 bases and J 8 bases, leaving 10 bases between the germline ends. The CDR3 region has the DNA TGCAGCGTTCGTGAGTACGATGAGCAGTTCTTC. Residues: CSVREYDEQFF.

The rearrangement uses TRBV19 and TRBJ1-5; TRBD1 matches 7 bases. The CDR3 loop spans 16 amino acids. The junction had 13 bases not matched to a gene; V was cut back by 6 bases and J by 5 bases. The germline V gene has CDR1 LNHDA and CDR2 SQIVND (reference sequence). The CDR3 here is CASSTKQGTGDQPQHF. Here the CDR3 DNA reads TGTGCCAGTAGCACAAAACAGGGGACGGGGGATCAGCCCCAGCATTTT.

The rearrangement joins TRBV2 to TRBJ2-1; the match to TRBD2 covers 8 bases. V gave up 5 bases and J gave up 10 bases; unmatched junction bases: 13. The germline gives CDR1 SNHLY, CDR2 FYNNEI. The CDR3 length is 15 residues. DNA for the CDR3: TGTGCCAGCAGTCCCGTTGGGACTAGTCTAGGCGAGCAGTTCTTC. It yields the protein CASSPVGTSLGEQFF.

The genes are TRBV7-9 and TRBJ1-5; D remains unclear. CDR1 and CDR2 from the germline V gene are SEHNR and FQNEAQ (reference sequence). The CDR3 length is 12 residues. V shed 6 bases and J shed 5 bases, with 8 bases lying between them. The CDR3 protein is CASSSNYQPQHF. DNA for the CDR3: TGTGCCAGCAGTTCTAATTATCAGCCCCAGCATTTT.

The rearrangement uses TRBV4-1 and TRBJ2-3, with 8 bases matching TRBD2. This CDR3 has 15 residues. CDR1 and CDR2 from the germline V gene are MGHRA and YSYEKL. Germline trimming cut 2 bases from V and 3 bases from J; bases unmatched to any gene: 4. CDR3 amino acids: CASSQLAGATDTQYF. CDR3 nucleotides: TGCGCCAGCAGCCAACTAGCGGGTGCTACAGATACGCAGTATTTT.

V is TRBV18 and J is TRBJ1-6; 8 positions agree with TRBD1. The CDR3 loop spans 13 amino acids. Per the germline V gene, CDR1 is KGHSH and CDR2 is LQKENI. J gave up 8 bases and V 3 bases, and 0 bases lay outside the gene matches. CDR3 bases: TGTGCCAGCTCACCGGACAGGGATTCACCCCTCCACTTT. This codes for CASSPDRDSPLHF. Using reference TRBV18 and TRBJ1-6 for the parts outside the CDR3, the full variable domain is NAGVMQNPRHLVRRRGQEARLRCSPMKGHSHVYWYRQLPEEGLKFMVYLQKENIIDESGMPKERFSAEFPKEGPSILRIQQVVRGDSAAYFCASSPDRDSPLHFGNGTRLTVT.

Comment on this clone: At one boundary the junction diverges from the germline segment, which might be a read error. The chain carries TRBV7-7 and TRBJ2-3; 14 bases fit TRBD2. The CDR3 is made up of 16 amino acids. In germline, CDR1 is SSHAT, CDR2 FNYEAQ (reference sequence). The chain's CDR3 is CASSLGLAGGSDTQYF. The DNA for the CDR3 is TGTGCTAGCAGCTTAGGACTAGCGGGAGGTTCAGATACGCAGTATTTT. The full variable domain, its missing parts supplied by reference TRBV7-7 and TRBJ2-3, is GAGVSQSPRYKVTKRGQDVTLRCDPISSHATLYWYQQALGQGPEFLTYFNYEAQPDKSGLPSDRFSAERPEGSISTLTIQRTEQRDSAMYRCASSLGLAGGSDTQYFGPGTRLTVL.

This clone was counted only a few times. This chain links TRBV6-1 with TRBJ2-7; 7 bases fit TRBD1. CDR1 is MNHNS, CDR2 SASEGT, per germline. This CDR3 has 14 residues. V shed 10 bases and J 1 base; nucleotides not matched to a gene: 10. The CDR3: CATGPSDRSYEQYF. The CDR3 nucleotides are TGTGCCACCGGCCCCTCGGACAGGTCCTACGAGCAGTACTTC.

V usage is TRBV21-1 and J usage is TRBJ2-2; TRBD2, the table's D call, lacks a check against the DNA. TRBV21-1 constitutes a pseudogene. This CDR3 comprises 11 residues. Here the CDR3 reads CASFRSGELFF. The CDR3 DNA reads TGTGCCAGCTTTCGGTCCGGGGAGCTGTTTTTT.

This rearrangement joins TRBV12-5 to TRBJ1-2, with D maybe TRBD1 (5 bases). This CDR3 is built from 13 residues. V dropped 6 bases and J dropped 2 bases, with 10 bases sitting between them. The germline V gene has CDR1 LGHNT and CDR2 FRNRAP. The CDR3 region has the DNA TGTGCTAGTGGGGTGACAGTCAACTATGGCTACACCTTC. This encodes CASGVTVNYGYTF. Together with reference TRBV12-5 and TRBJ1-2, the CDR3 gives the full variable domain: DARVTQTPRHKVTEMGQEVTMRCQPILGHNTVFWYRQTMMQGLELLAYFRNRAPLDDSGMPKDRFSAEMPDATLATLKIQPSEPRDSAVYFCASGVTVNYGYTFGSGTRLTVV.

The gene calls are TRBV28 and TRBJ1-4; D perhaps matches TRBD1 (6 bases). V lost 7 bases to trimming and J lost 7 bases, with 16 bases between them. The CDR3 consists of 14 residues. Germline V lookup: CDR1 MDHEN, CDR2 SYDVKM. The CDR3 protein is CASTPAGAGEKLFF. The CDR3 DNA reads TGTGCCAGCACCCCAGCAGGGGCTGGTGAAAAACTGTTTTTT.